This TCR beta chain was captured in a study of blood T cell repertoires in COVID-19. The germline V gene encodes CDR1 DFQATT and CDR2 SNEGSKA (reference sequence). The CDR3 runs 17 residues. Losses at the gene ends were 3 bases for V and 5 bases for J; bases not matched to a gene: 11. The method was immunoSEQ multiplex PCR; TCRdb's version includes in-frame clones alone and lacks a portion of them. Of approximately 210,000 clones listed, roughly 86% are singletons. Input material: peripheral blood. This clonotype was obtained from a woman in her 70s with active or convalescent COVID-19. This chain connects TRBV20-1 to TRBJ2-5; TRBD2 matches 14 bases. The CDR3 DNA follows: TGCAGTGCTAGTCCGGGACTAGCGGGAGTAGATACGGAGACCCAGTACTTC. Encoded protein: CSASPGLAGVDTETQYF.